This TCR beta chain was sequenced for a study of blood T cell repertoires in COVID-19. Whole-study context: The analysed material was cDNA or gDNA that came from T cells, B-cell-depleted T cells, or PBMCs.

Authors' methods: For nucleated cells, counts were estimated from reference gene primer amplification. Repertoires were generated with immunoSEQ multiplex PCR, while TCRdb's copy carries only in-frame clones and drops some. The V and J calls and clone size were taken over from that table, and D and trimming were inferred from the DNA. The data hold around 100,000 clones, with 85% observed a single time. Germline assignment: CDR1 MNHEY and CDR2 SMNVEV (reference sequence). The CDR3 runs to 16 residues. Unmatched junction bases numbered 8, after V lost 6 bases and J lost 0 bases. The sample taken for sequencing was peripheral blood. The gene calls are TRBV27 and TRBJ2-7; 10 bases are shared with TRBD1. The receptor was isolated from a man in his forties with acute or convalescent COVID-19. The CDR3 bases are TGTGCCAGCAGGGTTCCGGGACAGGGGCCCTCCTACGAGCAGTACTTC. This encodes CASRVPGQGPSYEQYF.